Presented here are 12 T cell receptor beta chains from one specimen sequenced in a study of CD8+ T cells in alopecia areata. Once RNA had been extracted, it was reverse transcribed into cDNA to act as the sequencing template. The protocol was immunoSEQ multiplex PCR, while the TCRdb copy is restricted to in-frame clones and leaves out a portion. The data hold under 250,000 clones, with about 53% observed a single time. The source was CD4+ T cells sorted from blood, collected at week 0. The receptors were sampled from a human donor with alopecia areata.

The chain couples TRBV13 to TRBJ2-2; D is tentatively TRBD1 or TRBD2 (5 bases each). Per the germline V gene, CDR1 is PRHDT and CDR2 is FYEKMQ (reference sequence). The V end was cut by 6 bases, the J end by 1 base, with 6 bases between. CDR3 length equals 13 residues. The CDR3 protein is CASRGENTGELFF. The CDR3 DNA reads as TGTGCCAGCAGGGGGGAGAACACCGGGGAGCTGTTTTTT.

This chain links TRBV25-1 with TRBJ2-5; TRBD2 might be the D (5 bases). The CDR3 is 15 amino acids. Germline V gene lookup returns CDR1 MGHDK and CDR2 SYGVNS. The germline V and J ends were trimmed by 1 base and 5 bases, with 14 bases remaining between them. CDR3 nucleotides: TGTGCCAGCAGTGAATCAGGCCGGTCGGGGGAGACCCAGTACTTC. It encodes CASSESGRSGETQYF.

This clone was picked up a small number of times. V is TRBV29-1 and J is TRBJ2-7, with D maybe TRBD2 (6 bases). Germline V gives CDR1 SQVTM, CDR2 ANQGSEA. The CDR3 runs 13 residues. V was cut by 6 bases and J by 5 bases, with 17 bases left in between. The CDR3 nucleotides read TGCAGCGTCGGGGGACTCCTCGGGCACGAGCAGTACTTC. Amino acids: CSVGGLLGHEQYF.

The rearrangement joins TRBV15 to TRBJ1-1; D is unclear. CDR1 and CDR2 (germline): LNHNV, YYDKDF (reference sequence). This CDR3 has 13 residues. With 0 bases removed from V and 7 bases from J, the gap between germline ends came to 9 bases. CDR3 DNA: TGTGCCACCAGCAGAGATGCGCAGAGTGAAGCTTTCTTT. This sequence encodes CATSRDAQSEAFF.

This sequence joins TRBV2 and TRBJ1-1; the D is unclear. CDR3 length: 12 residues. Trimming removed 6 bases from V and 2 bases from J, with 7 bases in between. Germline CDR1 and CDR2: SNHLY and FYNNEI. CDR3 residues: CASSASNTEAFF. Here the CDR3 DNA reads TGTGCCAGCAGCGCCAGCAACACTGAAGCTTTCTTT.

This clone was counted a few times. J is TRBJ2-3 and V is TRBV15; 8 bases align to TRBD2. The CDR3 consists of 16 residues. From germline, CDR1 is LNHNV and CDR2 YYDKDF (reference sequence). After removal of 1 base from V and 0 bases from J, the junction contained 3 bases not matched to a gene. The CDR3 is CATSRVSGASTDTQYF. In DNA form, the CDR3 reads TGTGCCACCAGCAGAGTTAGCGGGGCTAGCACAGATACGCAGTATTTT.

This clone was detected a few times. V usage is TRBV4-1 and J usage is TRBJ1-5, with 7 bases matching TRBD1. Germline lookup yields CDR1 MGHRA and CDR2 YSYEKL. The CDR3 contains 16 residues. The V and J ends lost 4 bases and 3 bases, in that order; junction bases with no gene match: 9. Here the CDR3 DNA reads TGCGCCAGCAGCCCAGACCGGGACAGCCTCAATCAGCCCCAGCATTTT. This sequence encodes CASSPDRDSLNQPQHF.

This chain links TRBV30 with TRBJ1-5; a weak D match, TRBD1 (5 bases). V dropped 0 bases and J dropped 0 bases, with 12 bases sitting between them. Germline V gene lookup returns CDR1 GTSNPN and CDR2 SVGIG (reference sequence). This CDR3 spans 16 amino acids. The CDR3 nucleotides are TGTGCCTGGAGTGTCGGGACGGGCAGTAGCAATCAGCCCCAGCATTTT. It specifies CAWSVGTGSSNQPQHF. Filled out from reference TRBV30 and TRBJ1-5, the complete variable domain reads SQTIHQWPATLVQPVGSPLSLECTVEGTSNPNLYWYRQAAGRGLQLLFYSVGIGQISSEVPQNLSASRPQDRQFILSSKKLLLSDSGFYLCAWSVGTGSSNQPQHFGDGTRLSIL.

This chain joins TRBV2 and TRBJ2-1, with D possibly TRBD1 on 6 matching bases. The CDR3 loop spans 14 amino acids. The ends were cut back, 7 bases at V and 4 bases at J, with 14 bases in the middle. Per the germline V gene, CDR1 is SNHLY and CDR2 is FYNNEI. Here the CDR3 reads CASKAGTNYNEQFF. The DNA of the CDR3 is TGTGCCAGCAAGGCCGGGACAAATTACAATGAGCAGTTCTTC.

A few counts support this clone. J is TRBJ2-1 and V is TRBV18; tentatively, D is TRBD2 (5 bases). CDR1 KGHSH and CDR2 LQKENI come from the germline V gene. V was cut by 6 bases and J by 10 bases, with 22 bases left in between. The CDR3 has 15 amino acids. The CDR3 nucleotides are TGTGCCAGCTCCCCTACTAGTTTCGTTCGTAAGGAGCAGTTCTTC. Translated, it gives CASSPTSFVRKEQFF.

In this sample, this clone turned up a few times. The junction does not match germline at one end; this may be a read error. The chain joins TRBV28 to TRBJ2-3; D is possibly TRBD1 (5 bases). The CDR3 runs 14 residues. The germline V gene has CDR1 MDHEN and CDR2 SYDVKM. The CDR3: CASSLASGTGTQYF. CDR3 nucleotides: TGTGCCAGCAGTTTAGCTTCAGGCACAGGTACGCAGTATTTT.

The chain is built from TRBV7-2 and TRBJ1-6; D uncertain. The CDR3 runs 16 residues. Looked up from germline, CDR1 is SGHTA and CDR2 is FQGNSA. The V gene lost 2 bases and the J gene lost 0 bases, with 8 bases spanning the gap. CDR3 in amino acids: CASSLTRSSYNSPLHF. CDR3 coding DNA: TGTGCCAGCAGCTTAACGCGGAGCTCCTATAATTCACCCCTCCACTTT.